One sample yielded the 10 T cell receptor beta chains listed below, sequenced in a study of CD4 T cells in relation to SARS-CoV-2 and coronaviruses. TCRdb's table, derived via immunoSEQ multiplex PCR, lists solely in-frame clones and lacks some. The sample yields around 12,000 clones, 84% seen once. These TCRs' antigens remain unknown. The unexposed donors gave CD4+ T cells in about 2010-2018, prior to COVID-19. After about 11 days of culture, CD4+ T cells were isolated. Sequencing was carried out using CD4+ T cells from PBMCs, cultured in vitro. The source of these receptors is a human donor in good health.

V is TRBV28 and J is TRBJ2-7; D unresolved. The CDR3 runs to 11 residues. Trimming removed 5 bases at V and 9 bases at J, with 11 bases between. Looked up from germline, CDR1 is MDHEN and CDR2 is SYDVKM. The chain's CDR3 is CASSTPGGQYF. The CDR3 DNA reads TGTGCCAGCAGTACCCCGGGCGGGCAGTACTTC.

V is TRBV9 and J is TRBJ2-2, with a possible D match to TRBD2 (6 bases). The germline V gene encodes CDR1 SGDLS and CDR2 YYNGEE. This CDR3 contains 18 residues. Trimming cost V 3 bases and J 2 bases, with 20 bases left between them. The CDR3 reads CASSGGAGLARNTGELFF. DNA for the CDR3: TGTGCCAGCAGCGGCGGGGCGGGGCTAGCGAGAAACACCGGGGAGCTGTTTTTT.

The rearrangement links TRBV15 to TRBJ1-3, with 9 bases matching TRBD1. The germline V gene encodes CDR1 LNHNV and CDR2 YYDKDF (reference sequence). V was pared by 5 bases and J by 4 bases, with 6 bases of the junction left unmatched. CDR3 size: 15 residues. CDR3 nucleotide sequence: TGTGCCACCAGCGCGGACAGGGGTGGGGGAAACACCATATATTTT. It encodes CATSADRGGGNTIYF.

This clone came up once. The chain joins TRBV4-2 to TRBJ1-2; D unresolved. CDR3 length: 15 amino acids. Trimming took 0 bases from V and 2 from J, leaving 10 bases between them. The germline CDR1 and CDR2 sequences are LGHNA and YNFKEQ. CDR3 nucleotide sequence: TGTGCCAGCAGCCAAGATGTTGAGAGAAACTATGGCTACACCTTC. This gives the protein CASSQDVERNYGYTF.

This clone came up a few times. In DNA form, the CDR3 reads TGTGCCAGCAGCTTAGCGCAGGGGGTGGAAGGCTACACCTTC. It codes for CASSLAQGVEGYTF. V gene TRBV7-8 combines with J gene TRBJ1-2; 7 positions match TRBD1. Germline trimming cut 0 bases from V and 8 bases from J; bases unmatched to any gene: 6. The CDR3 contains 14 residues. Germline CDR1 is SGHVS and CDR2 is FQNEAQ. Full variable domain (outside the CDR3, taken from reference TRBV7-8 and TRBJ1-2): GAGVSQSPRYKVAKRGQDVALRCDPISGHVSLFWYQQALGQGPEFLTYFQNEAQLDKSGLPSDRFFAERPEGSVSTLKIQRTQQEDSAVYLCASSLAQGVEGYTFGSGTRLTVV.

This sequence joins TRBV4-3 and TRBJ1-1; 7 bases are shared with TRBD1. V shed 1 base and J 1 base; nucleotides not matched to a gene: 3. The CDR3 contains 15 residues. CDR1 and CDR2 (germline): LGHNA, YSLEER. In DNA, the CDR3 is TGCGCCAGCAGCCAAGGCACAGGGGCGAACACTGAAGCTTTCTTT. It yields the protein CASSQGTGANTEAFF.

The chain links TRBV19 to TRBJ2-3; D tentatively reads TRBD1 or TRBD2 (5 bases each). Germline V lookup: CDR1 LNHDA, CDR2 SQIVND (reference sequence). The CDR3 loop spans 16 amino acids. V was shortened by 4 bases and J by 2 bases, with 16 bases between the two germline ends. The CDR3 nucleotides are TGTGCCAGTAGTAAGGGGACCCCTCGCCTCACAGATACGCAGTATTTT. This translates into CASSKGTPRLTDTQYF. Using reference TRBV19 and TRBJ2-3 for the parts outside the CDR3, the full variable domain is DGGITQSPKYLFRKEGQNVTLSCEQNLNHDAMYWYRQDPGQGLRLIYYSQIVNDFQKGDIAEGYSVSREKKESFPLTVTSAQKNPTAFYLCASSKGTPRLTDTQYFGPGTRLTVL.

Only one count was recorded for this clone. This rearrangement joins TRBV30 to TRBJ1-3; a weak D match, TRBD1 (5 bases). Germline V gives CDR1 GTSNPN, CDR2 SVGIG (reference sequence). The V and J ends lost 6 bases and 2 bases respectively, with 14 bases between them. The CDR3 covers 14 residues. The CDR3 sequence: CACPGRGTGNTIYF. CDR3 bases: TGTGCCTGCCCAGGAAGGGGTACTGGAAACACCATATATTTT.

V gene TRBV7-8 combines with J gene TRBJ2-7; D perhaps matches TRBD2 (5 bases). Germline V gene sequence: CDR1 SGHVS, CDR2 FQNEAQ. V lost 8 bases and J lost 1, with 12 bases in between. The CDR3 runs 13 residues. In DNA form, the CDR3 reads TGTGCCAGCGAATCGGACTCATCCTACGAGCAGTACTTC. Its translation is CASESDSSYEQYF.

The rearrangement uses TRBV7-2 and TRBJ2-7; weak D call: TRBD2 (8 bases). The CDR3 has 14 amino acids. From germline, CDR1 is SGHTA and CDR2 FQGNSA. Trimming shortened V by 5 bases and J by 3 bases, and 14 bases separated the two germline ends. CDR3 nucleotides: TGTGCCAGCAGCCGTAGCGGGACAGTCTACGAGCAGTACTTC. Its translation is CASSRSGTVYEQYF.